This entry concerns a single T cell receptor (beta chain). Through a sample-barcoded 5' primer and a J-beta primer mix, a second PCR was run for roughly 7 to 12 cycles. Each CDR3 protein is one row after TCRdb ran MiXCR on the 5' RACE reads. This repertoire shows over 500,000 distinct CDR3 sequences, about 26% found once; its top ten account for over 3.5%. The data originate from a study of blood T cells in healthy people across ages. Germline V gene lookup returns CDR1 SGHNT and CDR2 YENEEA. Trimming shortened V by 4 bases and J by 7 bases, and 7 bases separated the two germline ends. The CDR3 spans 12 residues. The same data also contributed to another study, on T cells of mothers and their children.

This receptor was obtained from a boy between 2 and 10 years old in good health. Sequencing was carried out using blood. The rearrangement joins TRBV11-3 to TRBJ2-2, with unresolved D. CDR3 DNA sequence: TGTGCCAGCAGCTCCCTCAACGGGGAGCTGTTTTTT. It yields the protein CASSSLNGELFF.